This TCR beta chain was captured in a study of T cell responses to AZD1222 COVID-19 vaccine. The study, taken as a whole, reports: Sampled repertoires all dated from after the peak T cell response. Baseline seropositivity occurred in only six or seven AZD1222 recipients.

On this clone: Antigen unknown.

Using immunoSEQ multiplex PCR, the repertoire was profiled, and TCRdb retains in-frame clones only, with some absent. The repertoire holds some 67,000 clones, with roughly 85% as singletons. The V gene's germline CDR1 is MNHNY and CDR2 SVGAGI (reference sequence). Trimming stripped 2 bases from V and 2 bases from J, with 7 bases between. The CDR3 extends over 13 amino acids. Material: peripheral blood, obtained 28 days after the second AZD1222 dose. This clonotype was sampled from an adult who received the AZD1222 COVID-19 vaccine. The J gene is TRBJ2-7, the V gene TRBV6-6; D gene ambiguous. The CDR3 is CASSYLSAYEQYF. CDR3 DNA sequence: TGTGCCAGCAGTTACCTTTCGGCCTACGAGCAGTACTTC.